This TCR beta chain appears in the sequencing data of a study of blood T cell repertoires in COVID-19. Study-wide context: The analysed material was cDNA or gDNA that came from T cells, B-cell-depleted T cells, or PBMCs.

Authors' processing steps: Estimation of nucleated cell counts was performed using reference gene primer amplification. Profiled with immunoSEQ multiplex PCR; TCRdb holds only in-frame clones, not every one. The V and J calls and clone size were taken over from that table, and D and trimming were inferred from the DNA. The sample lists approximately 140,000 clones, around 88% occurring once. The clonotype originates from a human donor in a cohort sampled during active COVID-19. The sample comprised peripheral blood.

CDR3 amino acids: CASSFRGRYEKLFF. The CDR3 nucleotides read TGTGCCAGCAGTTTCAGGGGGCGATATGAAAAACTGTTTTTT. The chain combines TRBV27 with TRBJ1-4; 8 nucleotides align to TRBD1. The CDR3 spans 14 residues. The germline V gene has CDR1 MNHEY and CDR2 SMNVEV (reference sequence). The V gene end was trimmed by 3 bases and the J gene end by 6 bases; junction bases not matched to a gene: 3.